The entry below gives a single T cell receptor beta chain sequence along with its context. Its antigen is as yet unknown. This specimen belongs to a study of cytomegalovirus exposure and HLA in healthy donors. Study at large: The 110 million or so unique TCR beta sequences, from roughly 180 million T cells, were found by an earlier analysis. Study-level points and caveats: CMV antigen specificity of a few CMV-associated chains was confirmed in vitro. Exclusion as indistinguishable affected some V segments, including TRBV6-2 and TRBV6-3.

Amplification used 60 Vbeta primers and 13 Jbeta primers. Original methodology: Later work found 65 million to 85 million unique TCR beta chains, with about 10 million shared. Here immunoSEQ multiplex PCR was the method, and the copy in TCRdb shows in-frame clones only, minus some. That table furnishes V, J and clone size, whereas the DNA furnished D and trimming. The sample contains 87,000 or so clones, 64% of which appear only once. Germline lookup yields CDR1 KGHSH and CDR2 LQKENI. The CDR3 runs 16 residues. V shed 3 bases and J 1 base; nucleotides not matched to a gene: 6. Source material: PBMCs. V gene TRBV18 combines with J gene TRBJ2-1; TRBD2 matches 7 bases. The source of this sequence is a man aged 60-69 years in good health and CMV-seronegative. CDR3 sequence (DNA): TGTGCCAGCTCACCCCCATCGGGGGGTTCCTACAATGAGCAGTTCTTC. Its protein is CASSPPSGGSYNEQFF.